This T cell receptor beta chain stems from a study of tumor and adjacent non-tumor tissue in lung cancer. For the study at large: Samples averaged roughly 4 million productive TCRbeta reads each. Study observations and caveats: Tumor repertoires had a smaller top 100 clone share than normal lung. Patients with more diverse tumor TCRs had worse survival.

This clonotype was counted many times. Its antigen is unidentified. CDR3 size: 14 residues. Germline values: CDR1 MDHEN, CDR2 SYDVKM. V lost 6 bases and J 4 bases, leaving 13 bases between the germline ends. This sample's RNA came from whole unsorted tissue. TCRbeta libraries were built with three rounds of nested PCR, modified from ARM-PCR. TCRdb re-derived calls from the multiplex PCR reads in MiXCR, one entry per CDR3 protein. The data show 65,000 to 90,000 distinct CDR3 sequences, around 85% seen once. This TCR came from a woman between 50 and 59 years old with non-small cell lung cancer. Sequenced material: lung tumor tissue. V gene TRBV28 combines with J gene TRBJ1-5, with TRBD1 as a possible D gene (6 bases). CDR3 loop: CASSQDSFNQPQHF. CDR3 nucleotides: TGTGCCAGCAGCCAGGACAGCTTTAATCAGCCCCAGCATTTT.